This TCR beta chain was captured by sequencing in a study of blood T cell repertoires in COVID-19. Whole-study context: COVID-19 samples, acute and convalescent, were from the United States, Italy and Spain. T cells, B-cell-depleted T cells, or PBMCs supplied cDNA or gDNA.

As handled by the study authors: Estimates of nucleated cell counts were drawn from the amplification of reference gene primers. Clones were read by immunoSEQ multiplex PCR, and TCRdb kept only the in-frame ones, dropping some. V and J calls and clone size come straight from that table; D and trimming were deduced from the DNA. The repertoire holds more than 85,000 clones, with more than 85% as singletons. This CDR3 has 13 residues. Germline loops: CDR1 SNHLY, CDR2 FYNNEI. V was shortened by 6 bases and J by 0 bases, with 8 bases between the two germline ends. The receptor comes from a man between 60 and 70 years old with acute or convalescent COVID-19. Sequences were obtained from peripheral blood. V gene TRBV2 combines with J gene TRBJ1-1; no firm D call. Here the CDR3 DNA reads TGTGCCAGCAGCCCGGGGATGAACACTGAAGCTTTCTTT. Its translation: CASSPGMNTEAFF.